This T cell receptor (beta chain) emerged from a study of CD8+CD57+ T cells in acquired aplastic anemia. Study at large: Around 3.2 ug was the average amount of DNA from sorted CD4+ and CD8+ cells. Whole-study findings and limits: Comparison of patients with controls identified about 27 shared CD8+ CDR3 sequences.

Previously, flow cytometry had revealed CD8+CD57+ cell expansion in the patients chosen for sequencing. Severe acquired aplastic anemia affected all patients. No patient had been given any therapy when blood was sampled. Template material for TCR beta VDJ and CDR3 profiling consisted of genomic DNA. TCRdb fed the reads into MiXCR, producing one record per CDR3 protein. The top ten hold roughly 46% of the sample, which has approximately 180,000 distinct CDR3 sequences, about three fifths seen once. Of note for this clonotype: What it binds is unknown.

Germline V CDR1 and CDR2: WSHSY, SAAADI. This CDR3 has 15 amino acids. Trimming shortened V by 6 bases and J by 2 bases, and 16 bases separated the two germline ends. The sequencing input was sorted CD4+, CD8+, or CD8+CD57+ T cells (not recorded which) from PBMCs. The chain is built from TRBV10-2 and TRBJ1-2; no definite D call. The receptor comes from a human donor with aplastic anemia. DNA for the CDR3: TGCGCCAGCAGACCAGCGTTGTCCGGGAACTATGGCTACACCTTC. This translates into CASRPALSGNYGYTF.